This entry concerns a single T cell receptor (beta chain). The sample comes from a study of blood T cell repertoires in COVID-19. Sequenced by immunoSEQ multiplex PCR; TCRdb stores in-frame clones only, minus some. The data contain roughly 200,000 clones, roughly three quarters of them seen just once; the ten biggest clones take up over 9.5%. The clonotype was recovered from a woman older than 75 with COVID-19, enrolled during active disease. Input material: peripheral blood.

CDR3 nucleotide sequence: TGTGCCAGCAGCTGGGCAGGGAACACTGAAGCTTTCTTT. The encoded protein is CASSWAGNTEAFF. The chain has TRBV7-3 and TRBJ1-1; D gene unclear. The CDR3 is 13 amino acids. Germline V lookup: CDR1 SGHTA, CDR2 FQGTGA. V lost 4 bases and J lost 1, with 7 bases in between. The variable domain in full, with the rest retrieved from reference TRBV7-3 and TRBJ1-1, is GAGVSQTPSNKVTEKGKYVELRCDPISGHTALYWYRQSLGQGPEFLIYFQGTGAADDSGLPNDRFFAVRPEGSVSTLKIQRTERGDSAVYLCASSWAGNTEAFFGQGTRLTVV.